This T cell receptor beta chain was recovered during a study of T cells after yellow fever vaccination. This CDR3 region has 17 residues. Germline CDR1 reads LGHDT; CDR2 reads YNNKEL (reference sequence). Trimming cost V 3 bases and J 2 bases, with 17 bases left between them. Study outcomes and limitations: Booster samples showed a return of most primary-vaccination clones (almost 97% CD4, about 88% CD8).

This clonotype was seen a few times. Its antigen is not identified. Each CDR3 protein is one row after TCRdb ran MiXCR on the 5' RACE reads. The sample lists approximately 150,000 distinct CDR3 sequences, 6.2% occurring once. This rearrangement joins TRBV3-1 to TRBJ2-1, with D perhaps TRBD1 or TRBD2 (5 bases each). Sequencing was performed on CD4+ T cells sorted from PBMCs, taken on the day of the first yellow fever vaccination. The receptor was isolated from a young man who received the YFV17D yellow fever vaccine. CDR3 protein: CASSQASRGVAYNEQFF. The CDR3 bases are TGTGCCAGCAGCCAGGCCTCGAGAGGGGTTGCCTACAATGAGCAGTTCTTC.